This is a list of T cell receptor beta chains from one sample in a study of T cell responses to AZD1222 COVID-19 vaccine. Only in-frame clones appear in the TCRdb table, and some are missing; sequencing was by immunoSEQ multiplex PCR. The top ten clones hold about 5% of a sample with 95,000 to 110,000 clones, around nine tenths of them seen once. The material was peripheral blood, obtained 28 days after the second AZD1222 dose. Source of these receptors: an adult who received the AZD1222 COVID-19 vaccine. The CDR3 runs from the conserved cysteine through the conserved F or W. Each record gives: J gene, D gene, V gene, clone size, CDR3 DNA, CDR3 protein. A D gene is named only where the DNA matches it firmly. Clone size is stated in some rows and not others, as once, few, many or a class when expanded.

>TRBJ2-5|TRBD2|TRBV3-1/TRBV3-2|-
TGTGCCAGCAGCCCGAGACTAGCGGGGTTCCAAGAGACCCAGTACTTC
CASSPRLAGFQETQYF
>TRBJ1-1|-|TRBV30|-
TGTGCCTGGAGTAGTAGGGCCCGGGCTTTCTTT
CAWSSRARAFF
>TRBJ2-3|-|TRBV5-4|-
TGTGCCAGCAGCCCGGTTGGAGGGGGCCTGGGGGATACGCAGTATTTT
CASSPVGGGLGDTQYF
>TRBJ2-7|TRBD2|TRBV5-1|-
TGCGCCAGCAGGGCTTCGGGGGGGCCCAACTACGAGCAGTACTTC
CASRASGGPNYEQYF
>TRBJ2-7|-|TRBV7-6|-
TGTGCCAGCAGCCCAGAGGCAGGGCGAAGCTCCTACGAGCAGTACTTC
CASSPEAGRSSYEQYF
>TRBJ1-5|-|TRBV5-8|few
TGTGCCAGCAGCTTGGGTACACATAGCAATCAGCCCCAGCATTTT
CASSLGTHSNQPQHF
>TRBJ1-2|TRBD1|TRBV5-6|-
TGTGCCAGCAGCCTGACGACAGGGACCTATGGCTACACCTTC
CASSLTTGTYGYTF
>TRBJ2-7|-|TRBV2|-
TGTGCCAGCAGTGAAGGTTCCCGCTACGAGCAGTACTTC
CASSEGSRYEQYF
>TRBJ2-1|TRBD2|TRBV24-1|once
TGTGTGGGCGGGGGGGCCAACAATGAGCAGTTCTTC
CVGGGANNEQFF
>TRBJ2-2|TRBD1|TRBV2|-
TGTGCCAGCAGTGGACAGGGGACCGGGGAGCTGTTTTTT
CASSGQGTGELFF
>TRBJ2-2|-|TRBV28|-
TGTGCCAGCAGTTTAGGCGGGACCACCGGGGAGCTGTTTTTT
CASSLGGTTGELFF
>TRBJ1-1|-|TRBV5-1|-
TGCGCCAGCAGCTCCATGGACAGCACTGAAGCTTTCTTT
CASSSMDSTEAFF
>TRBJ2-1|TRBD2|TRBV5-1|-
TGCGCCAGCAGCTCCAGGGGAGCGGGGGGCCAAAGGCCTTACAATGAGCAGTTCTTC
CASSSRGAGGQRPYNEQFF
>TRBJ1-2|-|TRBV28|-
TGTGCCAGCAGTTCCTCAGGGAACGGCTACACCTTC
CASSSSGNGYTF
>TRBJ2-1|-|TRBV6-5|-
TGTGCCAGCAGTTACATCGGACGTACCAATGAGCAGTTCTTC
CASSYIGRTNEQFF
>TRBJ2-4|-|TRBV6-5|-
TGTGCCAGCAGTCGCGGGCACGGGAAAAACATTCAGTACTTC
CASSRGHGKNIQYF
>TRBJ2-3|-|TRBV4-1|-
TGCGCCAGCAGCCAAGATGGGGACGGAAGAATCACAGATACGCAGTATTTT
CASSQDGDGRITDTQYF
>TRBJ1-1|-|TRBV6-1|-
TGTGCCAGCAGTGAAGCCTGGCAGAACACTGAAGCTTTCTTT
CASSEAWQNTEAFF
>TRBJ2-5|-|TRBV2|-
TGTGCCACAGAGACAGCTCAAGAGACCCAGTACTTC
CATETAQETQYF
>TRBJ2-2|-|TRBV28|large
TGTGCCAGCACCGCCCTACTCGGACATCGGAACACCGGGGAGCTGTTTTTT
CASTALLGHRNTGELFF
>TRBJ2-7|-|TRBV10-3|-
TGTGCCATCAGTGACCCAGGGTTAGCCTACGAGCAGTACTTC
CAISDPGLAYEQYF
>TRBJ2-5|-|TRBV7-2|-
TGTGCCAGCAGCCCTAGCCTCGGAATAGAGACCCAGTACTTC
CASSPSLGIETQYF
>TRBJ2-7|-|TRBV7-9|-
TGTGCCAGCAGCTTAGGGTCGGCGGGGGCCTACTCCTACGAGCAGTACTTC
CASSLGSAGAYSYEQYF
>TRBJ2-1|TRBD1|TRBV7-2|-
TGTGCCAGCAGCTTCGACAGGGGGTCCTACAATGAGCAGTTCTTC
CASSFDRGSYNEQFF
>TRBJ1-1|TRBD1|TRBV2|-
TGTGCCAGCAGTGGAGGCAGGGGGCGAGCTATTTCTGAAGCTTTCTTT
CASSGGRGRAISEAFF
>TRBJ1-1|-|TRBV5-1|-
TGCGCCAGCAGCTTGGTGGCGCTGAGTGCGACTGAAGCTTTCTTT
CASSLVALSATEAFF
>TRBJ2-1|TRBD2|TRBV6-5|-
TGTGCCAGCTCTGGACTAGCGGGGGGGTACAATGAGCAGTTCTTC
CASSGLAGGYNEQFF
>TRBJ2-1|-|TRBV19|-
TGTGCCAGTAGTATAGGGACCAATGAGCAGTTCTTC
CASSIGTNEQFF
>TRBJ2-5|-|TRBV4-1|-
TGCGCCAGCAGCCAGCTTTTGGCGGAGCAAGAGACCCAGTACTTC
CASSQLLAEQETQYF
>TRBJ1-6|-|TRBV28|-
TGTGCCAGCAGTGCCCCGGTGGAGTCACCCCTCCACTTT
CASSAPVESPLHF
>TRBJ1-6|-|TRBV9|-
TGTGCCAGCAGCCGCGGGACTACGGATAATTCACCCCTCCACTTT
CASSRGTTDNSPLHF
>TRBJ2-2|-|TRBV25-1|-
TGTGCCAGCAGGGTAGTAAACACCGGGGAGCTGTTTTTT
CASRVVNTGELFF
>TRBJ1-6|-|TRBV7-9|-
TGTGCCAGCAGCCTGAGGACAGCCTATAATTCACCCCTCCACTTT
CASSLRTAYNSPLHF
>TRBJ1-3|-|TRBV29-1|few
TGCAGCGTTACCACCGTTCTCGGAAACACCATATATTTT
CSVTTVLGNTIYF
>TRBJ1-6|TRBD1|TRBV5-4|-
TGTGCCAGCAGCTTGGGGACAGGGTCTTCACCCCTCCACTTT
CASSLGTGSSPLHF
>TRBJ2-5|-|TRBV24-1|-
TGTGCCACCAGTGACCCAAGTGGTTCCCAAGAGACCCAGTACTTC
CATSDPSGSQETQYF
>TRBJ1-3|-|TRBV18|-
TGTGCCAGCTCACCTCTCCGGGACTCTGGAAACACCATATATTTT
CASSPLRDSGNTIYF
>TRBJ2-5|-|TRBV5-1|-
TGCGCCAGCAGAACGTCAGGAACTCAAGAGACCCAGTACTTC
CASRTSGTQETQYF
>TRBJ1-2|-|TRBV15|-
TGTGCCACCAGCAGGGGTCCGGGACGCGGCTACACCTTC
CATSRGPGRGYTF
>TRBJ2-5|-|TRBV10-1|-
TGCGCCAGCAGTGACCCGACTAGTCTCGGAGAGACCCAGTACTTC
CASSDPTSLGETQYF
>TRBJ1-2|TRBD1|TRBV6-6|-
TGTGCCAGCAGTTACTCGAGGGGTGGACAGGGGGCCCGCTACACCTTC
CASSYSRGGQGARYTF
>TRBJ1-6|-|TRBV28|-
TGTGCCAGCAGTTTAACGTCAGGGTACTCACCCCTCCACTTT
CASSLTSGYSPLHF
>TRBJ2-1|-|TRBV5-1|-
TGCGCCAGCAGCCCCCCCTCGTACGGTGAGCAGTTCTTC
CASSPPSYGEQFF
>TRBJ2-7|-|TRBV6-5|once
TGTGCCAGCAGGGTAAATTTGGGGGGTTCCTACGAGCAGTACTTC
CASRVNLGGSYEQYF
>TRBJ1-4|-|TRBV27|-
TGTGCCAGCAGAGGGGGTACGAATGAAAAACTGTTTTTT
CASRGGTNEKLFF